This T cell receptor beta chain originates from a study of T cell repertoires in cytomegalovirus infection. Study conclusions and caveats: Summed frequency of public TCR beta families distinguished CMV carriers with the relevant HLA.

This clonotype has a handful of counts. No antigen is known for it. MiXCR, run by TCRdb on the reads, gives a single entry per CDR3 protein. The repertoire consists of some 130,000 distinct CDR3 sequences, with more than 20% occurring once and the leading ten covering roughly 35%. The V and J ends lost 0 bases and 5 bases, in that order; junction bases with no gene match: 20. This CDR3 is 21 amino acids long. Germline CDR1 SGHDN, CDR2 FVKESK. This TCR was recovered from a human donor in good health (CMV status not recorded). Some clones in this sample may be carry-over from other donors' samples. Sequenced sample: PBMCs, sequenced either directly or after in vitro stimulation (not recorded which). The V gene is TRBV14, the J gene TRBJ1-5, with 9 bases identical to TRBD1. The CDR3 DNA reads as TGTGCCAGCAGCCAAGAGCGGGGACCCGGGACAGGGTTTGAGGCAGATCAGCCCCAGCATTTT. Encoded protein: CASSQERGPGTGFEADQPQHF.